Listed below are T cell receptor beta chains from one sample, sequenced in a study of T cell repertoires in cytomegalovirus infection. Their cognate antigens are unknown. MiXCR was run by TCRdb on the reads, yielding one entry per CDR3 protein. The sample yields 140,000 to 150,000 distinct CDR3 sequences, over 30% seen once. The sequenced sample was CD8+ T cells from cultured PBMCs, obtained from culture after CMV antigen stimulation. These receptors were collected from a human donor in good health (CMV status not recorded). Some clones in this sample may be carry-over from other donors' samples. CDR3s leave out the opening cysteine and the closing phenylalanine or tryptophan.

j_gene	len	v_gene	CDR3aa
TRBJ2-1	17	TRBV10-3	AISEPTHPTSGDFNEQF
TRBJ2-7	9	TRBV6-1	ASSEAGEQY
TRBJ1-5	14	TRBV20-1	SARDRDWSSNQPQH
TRBJ2-7	13	TRBV2	ASSYLAGTPWEQY
TRBJ2-4	14	TRBV5-4	ASSYRTAQAKNIQY
TRBJ2-7	12	TRBV5-1	ASSLVGVAYEQY
TRBJ1-2	10	TRBV19	ASKTGGYGYT
TRBJ2-3	15	TRBV27	ASSPRPGQEDTDTQY
TRBJ2-1	11	TRBV27	ASSLWQADEQF
TRBJ2-3	13	TRBV12-3/TRBV12-4	ASSSGPTPMDTQY
TRBJ1-2	13	TRBV6-5	ASSPSSGYNYGYT
TRBJ2-2	12	TRBV6-2/TRBV6-3	ASSYYGSTGELF
TRBJ1-5	15	TRBV19	ASSASGTRYSNQPQH
TRBJ1-2	12	TRBV6-5	ASSYGEVEYGYT
TRBJ1-2	14	TRBV19	ASRGPRDSVNYGYT
TRBJ1-5	11	TRBV6-6	ASSYSRGLPQH
TRBJ1-1	9	TRBV28	ASLVNTEAF
TRBJ1-2	14	TRBV5-6	ASSPAAGGGHYGYT